This entry concerns a single T cell receptor beta chain. No antigen is known for it. These data originate in a study of cytomegalovirus exposure and HLA in healthy donors. Study results and caveats: The listing of 160 or so TCR beta chains classed them as cytomegalovirus-associated. The finding came from a later analysis; first-cohort TCR clusters tended to co-occur in the 95 to 150 validation repertoires. Most TCR sequences were seen very rarely across donors, but some public TCRs occurred in many. In vitro work confirmed that a few CMV-associated chains recognize CMV antigens.

The repertoire was sequenced with immunoSEQ multiplex PCR; TCRdb's copy has only in-frame clones and lacks some. The table has 110,000 or so clones, roughly 86% seen once. Trimming at V came to 5 bases and at J to 0 bases, leaving 4 bases not matched to a gene. In germline, CDR1 is ENHRY, CDR2 SYGVKD. There are 14 residues in the CDR3. The chain couples TRBV10-3 to TRBJ2-7; 7 nucleotides agree with TRBD2. The sample taken for sequencing was PBMCs. This TCR derives from a man younger than 35 in good health and CMV-seronegative. The CDR3 reads CAISKTSDSYEQYF. CDR3 coding DNA: TGTGCCATCAGTAAAACTAGCGACTCCTACGAGCAGTACTTC.